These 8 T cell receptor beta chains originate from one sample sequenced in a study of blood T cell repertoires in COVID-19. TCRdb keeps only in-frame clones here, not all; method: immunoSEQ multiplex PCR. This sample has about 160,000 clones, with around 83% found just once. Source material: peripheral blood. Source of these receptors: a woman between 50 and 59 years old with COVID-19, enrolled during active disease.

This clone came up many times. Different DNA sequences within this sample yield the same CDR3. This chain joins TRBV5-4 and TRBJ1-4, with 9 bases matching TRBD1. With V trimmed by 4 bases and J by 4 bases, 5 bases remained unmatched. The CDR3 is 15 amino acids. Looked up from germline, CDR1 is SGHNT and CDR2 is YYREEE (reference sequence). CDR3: CASSENRGLNEKLFF. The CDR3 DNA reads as TGTGCCAGCAGCGAAAACAGGGGGCTTAATGAAAAACTGTTTTTT.

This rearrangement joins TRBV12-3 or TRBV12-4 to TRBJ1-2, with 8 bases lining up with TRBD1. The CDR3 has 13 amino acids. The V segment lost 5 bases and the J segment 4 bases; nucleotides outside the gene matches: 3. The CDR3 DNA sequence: TGTGCCAGCAGTCTAACAGGGGGCTATGGCTACACCTTC. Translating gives CASSLTGGYGYTF.

CDR3 nucleotide sequence: TGCGCCAGCAGCCCCTCCCCCGGGACAGGGGGCACAGATACGCAGTATTTT. This gives the protein CASSPSPGTGGTDTQYF. This chain links TRBV5-1 with TRBJ2-3, with 10 bases matching TRBD1. Per the germline V gene, CDR1 is SGHRS and CDR2 is YFSETQ. The CDR3 sequence is 17 residues long. Trimming removed 4 bases from V and 1 base from J; junction bases left unmatched: 9. The variable domain in full, with the rest retrieved from reference TRBV5-1 and TRBJ2-3, is KAGVTQTPRYLIKTRGQQVTLSCSPISGHRSVSWYQQTPGQGLQFLFEYFSETQRNKGNFPGRFSGRQFSNSRSEMNVSTLELGDSALYLCASSPSPGTGGTDTQYFGPGTRLTVL.

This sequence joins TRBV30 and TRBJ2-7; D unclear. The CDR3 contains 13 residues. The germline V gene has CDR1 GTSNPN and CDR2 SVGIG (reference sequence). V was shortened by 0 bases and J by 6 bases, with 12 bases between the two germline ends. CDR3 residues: CAWSVLRSREQYF. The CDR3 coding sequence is TGTGCCTGGAGTGTACTACGGTCCCGCGAGCAGTACTTC.

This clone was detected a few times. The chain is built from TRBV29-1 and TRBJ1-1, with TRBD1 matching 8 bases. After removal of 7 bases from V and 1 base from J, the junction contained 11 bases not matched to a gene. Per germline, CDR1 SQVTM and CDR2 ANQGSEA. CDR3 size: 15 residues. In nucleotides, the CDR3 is TGCAGCGGCAGTCAGGGGGCCGTCCCGAACACTGAAGCTTTCTTT. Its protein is CSGSQGAVPNTEAFF.

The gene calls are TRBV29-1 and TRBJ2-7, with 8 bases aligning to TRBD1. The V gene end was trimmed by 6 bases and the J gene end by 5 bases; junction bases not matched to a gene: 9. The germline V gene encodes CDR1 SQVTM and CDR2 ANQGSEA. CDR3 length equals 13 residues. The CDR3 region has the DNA TGCAGCGTGCCAGGGGACAGGCCCCACGAGCAGTACTTC. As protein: CSVPGDRPHEQYF.

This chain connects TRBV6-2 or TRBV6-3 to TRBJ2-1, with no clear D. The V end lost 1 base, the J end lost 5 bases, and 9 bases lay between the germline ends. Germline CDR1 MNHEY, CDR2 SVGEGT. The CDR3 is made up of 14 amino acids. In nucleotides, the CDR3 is TGTGCCAGCAGTTACTATGACTTCAACAATGAGCAGTTCTTC. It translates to CASSYYDFNNEQFF.

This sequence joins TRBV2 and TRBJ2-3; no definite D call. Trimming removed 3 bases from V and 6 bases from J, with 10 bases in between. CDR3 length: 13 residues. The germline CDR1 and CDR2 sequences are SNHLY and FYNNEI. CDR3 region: CASSDLATDTQYF. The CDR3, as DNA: TGTGCCAGCAGTGATCTGGCCACGGATACGCAGTATTTT.